This TCR beta chain was sequenced in a study of blood T cell repertoires in COVID-19. With V trimmed by 6 bases and J by 9 bases, 5 bases remained unmatched. Germline CDR1 is LNHDA and CDR2 is SQIVND (reference sequence). The CDR3 extends over 12 amino acids. TCRdb keeps only in-frame clones here, not all; method: immunoSEQ multiplex PCR. This sample has 35,000 or so clones, with 75% to 85% found just once. V usage is TRBV19 and J usage is TRBJ2-1, with TRBD1 matching 7 bases. The TCR originated in a woman in her seventies with acute or convalescent COVID-19. Input material: peripheral blood. This CDR3 reads CASRTGISEQFF. CDR3 DNA: TGTGCCAGTAGGACAGGGATTAGTGAGCAGTTCTTC.